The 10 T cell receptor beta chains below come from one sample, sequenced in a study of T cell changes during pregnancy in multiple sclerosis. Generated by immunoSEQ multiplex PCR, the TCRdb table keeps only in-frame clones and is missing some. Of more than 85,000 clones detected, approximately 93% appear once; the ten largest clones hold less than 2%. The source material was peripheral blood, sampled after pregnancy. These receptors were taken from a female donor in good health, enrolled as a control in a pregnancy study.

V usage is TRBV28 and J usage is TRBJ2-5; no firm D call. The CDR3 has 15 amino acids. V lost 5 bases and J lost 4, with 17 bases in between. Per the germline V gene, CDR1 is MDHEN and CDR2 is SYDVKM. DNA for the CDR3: TGTGCCAGCAGTACCCTCAGCCAGGTAGGAGAGACCCAGTACTTC. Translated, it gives CASSTLSQVGETQYF.

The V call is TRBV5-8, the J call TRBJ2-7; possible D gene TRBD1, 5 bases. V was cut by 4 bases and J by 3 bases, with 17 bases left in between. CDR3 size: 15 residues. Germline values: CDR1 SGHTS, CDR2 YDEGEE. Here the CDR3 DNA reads TGTGCCAGCAGCCCCGTCGGCAGGGCGAACTACGAGCAGTACTTC. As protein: CASSPVGRANYEQYF. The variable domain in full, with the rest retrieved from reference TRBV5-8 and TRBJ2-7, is EAGVTQSPTHLIKTRGQQATLRCSPISGHTSVYWYQQALGLGLQFLLWYDEGEERNRGNFPPRFSGRQFPNYSSELNVNALELEDSALYLCASSPVGRANYEQYFGPGTRLTVT.

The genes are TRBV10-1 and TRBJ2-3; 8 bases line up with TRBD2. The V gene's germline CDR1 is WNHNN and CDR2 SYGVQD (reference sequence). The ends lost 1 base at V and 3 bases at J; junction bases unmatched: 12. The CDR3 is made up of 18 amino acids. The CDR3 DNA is TGCGCCAGCAGTGAGTATATTGCGGGGGGCGTAGATACAGATACGCAGTATTTT. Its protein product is CASSEYIAGGVDTDTQYF.

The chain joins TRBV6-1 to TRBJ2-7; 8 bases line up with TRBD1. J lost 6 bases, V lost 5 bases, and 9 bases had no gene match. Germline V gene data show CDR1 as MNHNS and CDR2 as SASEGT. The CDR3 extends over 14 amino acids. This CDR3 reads CASSLTGDTSEQYF. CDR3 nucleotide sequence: TGTGCCAGCAGTCTGACAGGGGACACCTCCGAGCAGTACTTC.

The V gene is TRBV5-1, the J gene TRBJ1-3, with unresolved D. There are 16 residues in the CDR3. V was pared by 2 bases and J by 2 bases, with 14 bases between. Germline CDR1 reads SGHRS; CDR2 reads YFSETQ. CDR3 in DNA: TGCGCCAGCAGCTTCGGTGTTGGAGGCGCTGGAAACACCATATATTTT. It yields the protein CASSFGVGGAGNTIYF.

The CDR3 DNA is TGTGCCAGCAGTTTTGCAGGCCACAATCAGCCCCAGCATTTT. Amino acid sequence: CASSFAGHNQPQHF. V is TRBV28 and J is TRBJ1-5, with unresolved D. The CDR3 runs 14 residues. Germline-derived CDR1 and CDR2 are MDHEN and SYDVKM. V was clipped by 3 bases and J by 3 bases, with 9 bases between them.

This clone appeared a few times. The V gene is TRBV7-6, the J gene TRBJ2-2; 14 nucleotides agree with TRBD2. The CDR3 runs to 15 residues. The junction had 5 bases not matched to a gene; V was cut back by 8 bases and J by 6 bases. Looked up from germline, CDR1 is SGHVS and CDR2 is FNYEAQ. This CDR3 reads CASRRLAGGSGELFF. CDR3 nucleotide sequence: TGTGCCAGCCGAAGACTAGCGGGAGGGTCCGGGGAGCTGTTTTTT.

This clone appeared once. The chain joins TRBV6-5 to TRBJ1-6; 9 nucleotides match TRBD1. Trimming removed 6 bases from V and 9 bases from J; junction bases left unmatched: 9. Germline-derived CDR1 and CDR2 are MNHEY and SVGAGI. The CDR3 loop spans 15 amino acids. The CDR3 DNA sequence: TGTGCCAGCAGCCGCCTGGGACAGGGCGGTTCACCCCTCCACTTT. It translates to CASSRLGQGGSPLHF.

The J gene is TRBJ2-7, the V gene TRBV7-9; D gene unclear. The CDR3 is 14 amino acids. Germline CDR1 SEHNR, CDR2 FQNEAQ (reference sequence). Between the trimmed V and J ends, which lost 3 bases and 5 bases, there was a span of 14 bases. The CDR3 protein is CASSFTSQLDEQYF. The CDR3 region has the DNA TGTGCCAGCAGCTTTACGTCCCAGTTGGACGAGCAGTACTTC.

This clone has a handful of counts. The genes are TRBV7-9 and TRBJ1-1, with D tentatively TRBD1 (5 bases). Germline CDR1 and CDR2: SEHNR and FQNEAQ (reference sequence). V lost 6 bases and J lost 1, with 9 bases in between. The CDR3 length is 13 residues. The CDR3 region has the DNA TGTGCCAGCAGAGCCGGGGGGAACACTGAAGCTTTCTTT. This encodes CASRAGGNTEAFF.